Detailed here is one T cell receptor (beta chain). Its antigen remains unidentified. The sample is drawn from a study of shared clonotypes between healthy human individuals. General study results and limits: On the whole, naive subsets had larger estimated richness than memory subsets had.

Assay: immunoSEQ multiplex PCR; the TCRdb copy retains only in-frame clones and omits some. The data show 2 million to 2.5 million clones, 80% to 95% seen once. Per germline, CDR1 MNHEY and CDR2 SVGAGI. The CDR3 has 15 residues. The germline V and J ends were trimmed by 5 bases and 0 bases, with 14 bases remaining between them. The sequenced sample was naive CD4+ T cells from PBMCs. Subset of the sample: CD45RA+ positively selected. This chain connects TRBV6-5 to TRBJ2-7, with D hard to call. This TCR derives from a man younger than 30 in good health. Some clones in this sample may be carry-over from other donors' samples. CDR3 amino acids: CASSTSGSSSYEQYF. CDR3 nucleotides: TGTGCCAGCAGTACCTCCGGGTCCAGCTCCTACGAGCAGTACTTC.